This TCR beta chain was profiled in a study of blood T cells in healthy people across ages. Study details: T cells yielded about one barcoded beta molecule per two cells through template switching.

Germline CDR1 is SGHVS and CDR2 is FQNEAQ. This CDR3 comprises 15 residues. The V segment lost 5 bases and the J segment 2 bases; nucleotides outside the gene matches: 6. Primers used in a second PCR of about 6 to 12 cycles were a sample-barcoded 5' primer and a J-beta primer mix. Researchers report that a template-switch adaptor with 12 random nucleotides tagged each cDNA molecule. TCRdb processed the 5' RACE reads anew with MiXCR; each CDR3 protein has one entry. The table lists about 700,000 distinct CDR3 sequences, about 34% of them singletons. This clonotype was found many times. This TCR derives from a woman aged 80 or older in good health. The gene calls are TRBV7-8 and TRBJ2-7; TRBD1 aligns across 10 bases. Specimen: blood. The CDR3: CASSRGTGDPYEQYF. CDR3 bases: TGTGCCAGCAGCCGAGGGACAGGGGATCCCTACGAGCAGTACTTC. Full variable domain (missing parts from reference TRBV7-8 and TRBJ2-7): GAGVSQSPRYKVAKRGQDVALRCDPISGHVSLFWYQQALGQGPEFLTYFQNEAQLDKSGLPSDRFFAERPEGSVSTLKIQRTQQEDSAVYLCASSRGTGDPYEQYFGPGTRLTVT.